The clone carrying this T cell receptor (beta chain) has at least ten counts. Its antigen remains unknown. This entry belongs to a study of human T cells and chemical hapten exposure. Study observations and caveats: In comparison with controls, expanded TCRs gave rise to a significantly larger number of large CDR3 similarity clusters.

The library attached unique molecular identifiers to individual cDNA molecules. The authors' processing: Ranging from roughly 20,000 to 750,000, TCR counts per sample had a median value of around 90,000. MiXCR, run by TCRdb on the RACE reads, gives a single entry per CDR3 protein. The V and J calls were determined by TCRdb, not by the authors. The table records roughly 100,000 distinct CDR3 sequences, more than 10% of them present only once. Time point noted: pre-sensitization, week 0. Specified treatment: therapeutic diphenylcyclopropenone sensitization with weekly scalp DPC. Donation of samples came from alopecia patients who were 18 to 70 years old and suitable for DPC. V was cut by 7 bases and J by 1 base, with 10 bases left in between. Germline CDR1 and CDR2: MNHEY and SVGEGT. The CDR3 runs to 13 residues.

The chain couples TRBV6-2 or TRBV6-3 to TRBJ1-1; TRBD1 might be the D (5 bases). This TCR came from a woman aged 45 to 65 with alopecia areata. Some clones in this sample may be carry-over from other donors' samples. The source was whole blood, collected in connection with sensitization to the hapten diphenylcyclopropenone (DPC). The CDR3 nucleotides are TGTGCCAGCAACTTTGACAGGAACACTGAAGCTTTCTTT. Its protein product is CASNFDRNTEAFF.